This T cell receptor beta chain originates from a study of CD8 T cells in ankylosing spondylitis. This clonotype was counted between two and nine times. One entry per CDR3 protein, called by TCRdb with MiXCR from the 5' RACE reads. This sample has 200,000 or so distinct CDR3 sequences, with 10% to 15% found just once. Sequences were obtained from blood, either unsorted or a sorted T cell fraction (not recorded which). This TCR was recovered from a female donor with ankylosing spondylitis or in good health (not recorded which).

CDR3 bases: TGTGCCTGGAGTAGATCTAGCGGGTACCAAGAGACCCAGTACTTC. It encodes CAWSRSSGYQETQYF. This rearrangement joins TRBV30 to TRBJ2-5, with 8 nucleotides matching TRBD2. Germline V lookup: CDR1 GTSNPN, CDR2 SVGIG (reference sequence). The CDR3 has 15 amino acids. V lost 2 bases and J lost 0; bases outside the gene matches: 5.